Below, 21 T cell receptor beta chains from the same sample are listed, as sequenced in a study of shared clonotypes between healthy human individuals. TCRdb keeps only in-frame clones here, not all; method: immunoSEQ multiplex PCR. Among approximately 2.5 million clones listed, approximately 93% were seen once. Sample: naive CD4+ T cells from PBMCs. Noted subset: CD45RA+ positively selected. Every receptor here comes from a man younger than 35 in good health. Some clones in this sample may be carry-over from other donors' samples.

This chain uses TRBV19 with TRBJ2-7, with D perhaps TRBD1 (5 bases). In germline, CDR1 is LNHDA, CDR2 SQIVND (reference sequence). The CDR3 is made up of 15 amino acids. The V end lost 4 bases, the J end lost 3 bases, and 16 bases lay between the germline ends. The CDR3: CASSKGQGVFYEQYF. DNA for the CDR3: TGTGCCAGTAGTAAAGGACAAGGGGTTTTCTACGAGCAGTACTTC.

Regarding this clone: The sample holds other DNA sequences that translate to the same CDR3. The chain links TRBV18 to TRBJ2-7; 7 bases are a match to TRBD1. CDR3 length equals 14 residues. After removal of 1 base from V and 4 bases from J, the junction contained 4 bases not matched to a gene. The germline V gene has CDR1 KGHSH and CDR2 LQKENI. CDR3 region: CASSPRQGVYEQYF. For the CDR3, the DNA is TGTGCCAGCTCACCACGGCAGGGGGTTTACGAGCAGTACTTC.

The CDR3 loop is CASSRVAYEQYF. CDR3 in DNA: TGTGCCAGCAGCAGGGTTGCCTACGAGCAGTACTTC. The chain uses TRBV6-1 and TRBJ2-7, with a tentative D call TRBD1 (5 bases). Germline CDR1 and CDR2: MNHNS and SASEGT. Trimming took off 6 bases at V and 2 bases at J, with 8 bases between the two ends. This CDR3 has 12 residues.

The chain employs TRBV14 and TRBJ2-7; no reliable D call. Germline CDR1 SGHDN, CDR2 FVKESK. V was trimmed by 4 bases and J by 0 bases, leaving 19 bases between them. The CDR3 spans 17 residues. The CDR3 region is CASSRSGPVGPSYEQYF. Here the CDR3 DNA reads TGTGCCAGCAGCCGATCAGGACCGGTAGGCCCCTCCTACGAGCAGTACTTC.

The rearrangement uses TRBV28 and TRBJ2-5, with D perhaps assigned TRBD1 or TRBD2 (6 bases each). Per germline, CDR1 MDHEN and CDR2 SYDVKM. The V gene lost 8 bases and the J gene lost 5 bases, with 21 bases spanning the gap. The CDR3 length is 15 residues. The CDR3 here is CASRSYGGAPETQYF. DNA of the CDR3: TGTGCCAGCCGATCCTACGGGGGCGCGCCGGAGACCCAGTACTTC. The entire variable domain, with the rest obtained from reference TRBV28 and TRBJ2-5, is as follows: DVKVTQSSRYLVKRTGEKVFLECVQDMDHENMFWYRQDPGLGLRLIYFSYDVKMKEKGDIPEGYSVSREKKERFSLILESASTNQTSMYLCASRSYGGAPETQYFGPGTRLLVL.

Of note for this clone: Other DNA sequences of this sample code for an identical CDR3. This chain joins TRBV7-2 and TRBJ2-3; 10 bases line up with TRBD2. Germline V gene data show CDR1 as SGHTA and CDR2 as FQGNSA. This CDR3 is 16 amino acids long. J was trimmed by 3 bases and V by 4 bases; bases with no gene match: 7. CDR3 DNA sequence: TGTGCCAGCAGCTCACCTAGCGGGAGAAGGACAGATACGCAGTATTTT. Translating gives CASSSPSGRRTDTQYF.

The chain couples TRBV5-1 to TRBJ2-1; 8 bases fit TRBD1. V shed 5 bases and J 5 bases; nucleotides not matched to a gene: 6. Germline loops: CDR1 SGHRS, CDR2 YFSETQ. The CDR3 extends over 14 amino acids. CDR3 in amino acids: CASSFGQGNNEQFF. In DNA, the CDR3 is TGCGCCAGCAGTTTCGGACAGGGAAACAATGAGCAGTTCTTC.

The J gene is TRBJ2-1, the V gene TRBV5-1, with 9 nucleotides matching TRBD2. Per the germline V gene, CDR1 is SGHRS and CDR2 is YFSETQ. V trimming: 4 bases; J trimming: 2 bases; junction bases outside the gene matches: 7. The CDR3 extends over 16 amino acids. CDR3 protein: CASSPREGAPYNEQFF. CDR3 in DNA: TGCGCCAGCAGCCCGCGGGAGGGGGCTCCCTACAATGAGCAGTTCTTC.

This rearrangement joins TRBV19 to TRBJ1-5; D is possibly TRBD1 (5 bases). The CDR3 is 14 amino acids. Germline V gene sequence: CDR1 LNHDA, CDR2 SQIVND (reference sequence). Trimming shortened V by 3 bases and J by 5 bases, and 11 bases separated the two germline ends. The CDR3 region is CASSILAGDQPQHF. The CDR3 nucleotides read TGTGCCAGTAGTATCCTGGCGGGGGATCAGCCCCAGCATTTT.

The chain links TRBV7-2 to TRBJ1-4; D unclear. The germline V and J ends were trimmed by 5 bases and 8 bases, with 9 bases remaining between them. This CDR3 comprises 12 residues. Germline CDR1 SGHTA, CDR2 FQGNSA. CDR3 nucleotides: TGTGCCAGCAGCCTCGCCCGGGAAAAACTGTTTTTT. Protein product: CASSLAREKLFF.

The chain has TRBV5-1 and TRBJ2-3, with D perhaps TRBD1 or TRBD2 (6 bases each). CDR1 and CDR2 from the germline V gene are SGHRS and YFSETQ. The CDR3 length is 15 residues. Trimming took off 4 bases at V and 2 bases at J, with 14 bases between the two ends. CDR3 DNA sequence: TGCGCCAGCAGCGCGGGGTACAGGGCCACAGATACGCAGTATTTT. Translated, it gives CASSAGYRATDTQYF.

The V call is TRBV5-4, the J call TRBJ2-6, with 7 positions matching TRBD1. From germline, CDR1 is SGHNT and CDR2 YYREEE (reference sequence). Trimming took 4 bases from V and 4 from J; bases not matched to a gene: 5. CDR3 length: 15 residues. In DNA form, the CDR3 reads TGTGCCAGCAGCACCCAGGGGGTAGGGGCCAACGTCCTGACTTTC. Translated, it gives CASSTQGVGANVLTF.

This rearrangement joins TRBV6-1 to TRBJ2-7; 9 bases are shared with TRBD2. Germline trimming cut 4 bases from V and 6 bases from J; bases unmatched to any gene: 7. The length of the CDR3 is 14 residues. The V gene's germline CDR1 is MNHNS and CDR2 SASEGT. The CDR3 DNA is TGTGCCAGCAGTGTAGTAGCGGGAGCGGTCGAGCAGTACTTC. Its translation is CASSVVAGAVEQYF.

V is TRBV5-4 and J is TRBJ2-1; D is possibly TRBD2 (6 bases). V lost 2 bases and J lost 7, with 19 bases in between. Germline CDR1 is SGHNT and CDR2 is YYREEE (reference sequence). This CDR3 has 16 amino acids. The CDR3 DNA reads as TGTGCCAGCAGCTTAATGCCCATGGGGGGAAGTAATGAGCAGTTCTTC. Translation: CASSLMPMGGSNEQFF.

The chain is built from TRBV11-2 and TRBJ2-5; D is possibly TRBD1 (5 bases). V was clipped by 1 base and J by 1 base, with 13 bases between them. The CDR3 covers 16 residues. Per germline, CDR1 SGHAT and CDR2 FQNNGV. CDR3 sequence (DNA): TGTGCCAGCAGCTTAGGGCTAGGGGTCTCCCAAGAGACCCAGTACTTC. This translates into CASSLGLGVSQETQYF. Drawing the rest from reference TRBV11-2 and TRBJ2-5, the complete variable domain is EAGVAQSPRYKIIEKRQSVAFWCNPISGHATLYWYQQILGQGPKLLIQFQNNGVVDDSQLPKDRFSAERLKGVDSTLKIQPAKLEDSAVYLCASSLGLGVSQETQYFGPGTRLLVL.

V and J are TRBV6-5 and TRBJ1-1; D gene uncertain. This CDR3 has 13 amino acids. Germline V gene lookup returns CDR1 MNHEY and CDR2 SVGAGI. V shed 6 bases and J shed 0 bases, with 8 bases lying between them. CDR3 sequence: CASRLTVNTEAFF. The CDR3 nucleotides are TGTGCCAGCAGACTTACAGTGAACACTGAAGCTTTCTTT.

The chain employs TRBV2 and TRBJ2-7; 8 bases agree with TRBD1. This CDR3 is 14 amino acids long. V trimming: 4 bases; J trimming: 2 bases; junction bases outside the gene matches: 4. Germline CDR1 is SNHLY and CDR2 is FYNNEI. CDR3 loop: CASSAGGATYEQYF. The CDR3, as DNA: TGTGCCAGCAGTGCAGGGGGCGCGACCTACGAGCAGTACTTC. Using reference TRBV2 and TRBJ2-7 for the parts outside the CDR3, the full variable domain is EPEVTQTPSHQVTQMGQEVILRCVPISNHLYFYWYRQILGQKVEFLVSFYNNEISEKSEIFDDQFSVERPDGSNFTLKIRSTKLEDSAMYFCASSAGGATYEQYFGPGTRLTVT.

The chain carries TRBV7-2 and TRBJ2-7, with TRBD2 identical over 11 bases. CDR1 and CDR2 from the germline V gene are SGHTA and FQGNSA. The trim removed 2 bases at V and 7 bases at J, leaving 7 bases unmatched. CDR3 length: 15 residues. CDR3 bases: TGTGCCAGCAGCTTACATCTAGCGGGAGGTAGGGAGCAGTACTTC. Encoded protein: CASSLHLAGGREQYF. The complete variable domain, with remaining parts taken from reference TRBV7-2 and TRBJ2-7, reads GAGVSQSPSNKVTEKGKDVELRCDPISGHTALYWYRQSLGQGLEFLIYFQGNSAPDKSGLPSDRFSAERTGGSVSTLTIQRTQQEDSAVYLCASSLHLAGGREQYFGPGTRLTVT.

This clone showed up just once. The chain recombines TRBV28 with TRBJ2-5, with D tentatively TRBD1 or TRBD2 (5 bases each). The V end lost 5 bases, the J end lost 2 bases, and 15 bases lay between the germline ends. Germline loops: CDR1 MDHEN, CDR2 SYDVKM. This CDR3 region has 15 residues. CDR3 loop: CASSPPGRLQETQYF. CDR3 nucleotide sequence: TGTGCCAGCAGTCCCCCGGGACGGCTGCAAGAGACCCAGTACTTC.

The gene calls are TRBV7-3 and TRBJ2-7, with TRBD2 as a possible D gene (5 bases). Germline CDR1 reads SGHTA; CDR2 reads FQGTGA. With 5 bases removed from V and 4 bases from J, the gap between germline ends came to 12 bases. This CDR3 contains 13 residues. CDR3 sequence (DNA): TGTGCCAGCAGCCCGTATACGGGGTACGAGCAGTACTTC. It encodes CASSPYTGYEQYF.

This clone appeared once. One base away lies a much larger clone, so this may be a sequencing read error. At the DNA level, this CDR3 is encoded by other sequences in the same sample as well. The chain uses TRBV5-1 and TRBJ2-7; D not certain. V dropped 3 bases and J dropped 0 bases, with 1 base sitting between them. The CDR3 is made up of 11 amino acids. Germline assignment: CDR1 SGHRS and CDR2 YFSETQ. Here the CDR3 DNA reads TGCGCCAGCAGCTACTCCTACGAGCAGTACTTC. This sequence encodes CASSYSYEQYF.